This entry lists 16 T cell receptor beta chains sequenced from one sample in a study of technical replicates of blood from several donors. Sequenced by immunoSEQ multiplex PCR; TCRdb stores in-frame clones only, minus some. The sample has tens of thousands of clones, 90% to 95% seen once. Specimen: PBMCs. The receptors were sampled from a human donor in good health. Some clones in this sample may be carry-over from other donors' samples.

This clone appeared a single time. This CDR3 reads CASSQDMGRGANVLTF. The CDR3 coding sequence is TGTGCCAGCAGCCAAGATATGGGGAGAGGGGCCAACGTCCTGACTTTC. The chain carries TRBV4-2 and TRBJ2-6; tentatively, D is TRBD2 (5 bases). Germline CDR1 LGHNA, CDR2 YNFKEQ. The V end was cut by 0 bases, the J end by 4 bases, with 10 bases between. The CDR3 is 16 residues long.

Written as DNA, the CDR3 is TGTGCCAGTAGTATCGACAGAACAACTAATGAAAAACTGTTTTTT. This translates into CASSIDRTTNEKLFF. The chain carries TRBV19 and TRBJ1-4, with D tentatively TRBD1 (5 bases). This CDR3 contains 15 residues. Germline CDR1 reads LNHDA; CDR2 reads SQIVND (reference sequence). V was shortened by 3 bases and J by 0 bases, with 8 bases between the two germline ends.

This chain uses TRBV7-2 with TRBJ2-7; D ambiguous. Germline V gives CDR1 SGHTA, CDR2 FQGNSA. V was clipped by 2 bases and J by 3 bases, with 11 bases between them. The CDR3 runs to 14 residues. The CDR3 nucleotides read TGTGCCAGCAGCTTACGGCAGGCGTACTACGAGCAGTACTTC. Translating gives CASSLRQAYYEQYF.

The chain is built from TRBV2 and TRBJ1-6; D might be TRBD1 (5 bases). CDR1 and CDR2 (germline): SNHLY, FYNNEI. The V end was cut by 3 bases, the J end by 6 bases, with 21 bases between. The CDR3 length is 18 residues. CDR3 protein: CASSDFPYLQGLNSPLHF. Written as DNA, the CDR3 is TGTGCCAGCAGTGATTTTCCTTATCTGCAGGGTCTTAATTCACCCCTCCACTTT. Supplemented by reference TRBV2 and TRBJ1-6, the full variable domain reads EPEVTQTPSHQVTQMGQEVILRCVPISNHLYFYWYRQILGQKVEFLVSFYNNEISEKSEIFDDQFSVERPDGSNFTLKIRSTKLEDSAMYFCASSDFPYLQGLNSPLHFGNGTRLTVT.

This clone was seen once. CDR3 sequence: CASSLGTGFYEQYF. As DNA, the CDR3 is TGTGCCAGCAGCTTAGGGACTGGTTTCTACGAGCAGTACTTC. The rearrangement links TRBV7-2 to TRBJ2-7; maybe TRBD2 (5 bases). Trimming removed 1 base at V and 3 bases at J, with 10 bases between. CDR3 length equals 14 residues. CDR1 SGHTA and CDR2 FQGNSA come from the germline V gene.

The chain couples TRBV19 to TRBJ2-5; TRBD1 matches 7 bases. V trimming: 5 bases; J trimming: 7 bases; junction bases outside the gene matches: 16. CDR1 and CDR2 (germline): LNHDA, SQIVND (reference sequence). This CDR3 spans 16 amino acids. The CDR3 sequence is CASSLRTGTLLGTQYF. The CDR3 bases are TGTGCCAGTAGTCTGAGGACAGGAACCCTACTCGGGACCCAGTACTTC.

The chain uses TRBV5-6 and TRBJ1-2; D is uncertain. Trimming took 2 bases from V and 8 from J, leaving 13 bases between them. Germline CDR1 reads SGHDT; CDR2 reads YYEEEE. CDR3 length: 13 amino acids. CDR3 loop: CASSFILFRGYTF. The CDR3 coding sequence is TGTGCCAGCAGCTTTATCTTATTTCGGGGCTACACCTTC.

J is TRBJ2-7 and V is TRBV2, with 9 bases lining up with TRBD1. The junction had 3 bases not matched to a gene; V was cut back by 4 bases and J by 11 bases. This CDR3 has 11 residues. Germline CDR1 reads SNHLY; CDR2 reads FYNNEI. The DNA of the CDR3 is TGTGCCAGCAGTGGGGACAGGGAGAAGTACTTC. Encoded protein: CASSGDREKYF.

This clone was seen a few times. The chain employs TRBV12-2 and TRBJ2-7; the table's D gene call, TRBD2, was not cross checked with the DNA. TRBV12-2 is noted as a pseudogene. This CDR3 region has 18 residues. CDR3: CASLLPSTSGDSSYEQYF. CDR3 DNA sequence: TGTGCAAGTCTCCTCCCCTCGACTAGCGGGGATAGCTCCTACGAGCAGTACTTC.

The rearrangement uses TRBV5-8 and TRBJ1-2, with 7 bases identical to TRBD1. J was trimmed by 6 bases and V by 4 bases; bases with no gene match: 12. Germline V gene lookup returns CDR1 SGHTS and CDR2 YDEGEE. The CDR3 has 15 amino acids. CDR3 sequence reads: CASSLLLTGTHGYTF. For the CDR3, the DNA is TGTGCCAGCAGCCTCCTTTTGACAGGGACACATGGCTACACCTTC.

This chain joins TRBV5-4 and TRBJ1-1; the match to TRBD1 covers 7 bases. Germline CDR1 is SGHNT and CDR2 is YYREEE (reference sequence). This CDR3 has 15 amino acids. V was clipped by 4 bases and J by 0 bases; unmatched bases: 6. The DNA of the CDR3 is TGTGCCAGCAGCGAGGGGACAGCGCTGAACACTGAAGCTTTCTTT. This encodes CASSEGTALNTEAFF.

The chain's CDR3 is CASSQDYRGRFDQPQHF. CDR3 in DNA: TGTGCCAGCAGCCAAGATTATAGGGGGCGTTTCGATCAGCCCCAGCATTTT. This chain uses TRBV14 with TRBJ1-5, with 7 bases aligning to TRBD1. The CDR3 contains 17 residues. The V gene's germline CDR1 is SGHDN and CDR2 FVKESK. Trimming took 0 bases from V and 5 from J; bases not matched to a gene: 10.

The V and J genes are TRBV27 and TRBJ2-2; D is perhaps TRBD2 (7 bases). This CDR3 contains 15 residues. V was pared by 5 bases and J by 2 bases, with 12 bases between. Germline-derived CDR1 and CDR2 are MNHEY and SMNVEV (reference sequence). The CDR3 bases are TGTGCCAGCAGTCTGAGGGGGGGCAACACCGGGGAGCTGTTTTTT. It is translated as CASSLRGGNTGELFF.

Here the CDR3 reads CASSLHASGTYEQYF. The CDR3 bases are TGCGCCAGCAGCCTTCATGCTAGCGGAACTTACGAGCAGTACTTC. The J gene is TRBJ2-7, the V gene TRBV4-1, with 7 bases fitting TRBD2. The CDR3 length is 15 residues. The germline CDR1 and CDR2 sequences are MGHRA and YSYEKL. V lost 4 bases, J lost 4 bases, and 10 bases stayed unmatched.

The V gene is TRBV5-3, the J gene TRBJ2-7, with 8 bases identical to TRBD2. TRBV5-3 is given ORF status, its function remaining uncertain. V was pared by 3 bases and J by 3 bases, with 5 bases of the junction left unmatched. The CDR3 extends over 14 amino acids. Here the CDR3 reads CARSCTGRGYEQYF. The DNA of the CDR3 is TGTGCCAGAAGCTGTACCGGGAGGGGCTACGAGCAGTACTTC.

DNA of the CDR3: TGCGCCAGCAGCCAAGGTCTAGCGGACACAGATACGCAGTATTTT. Its translation is CASSQGLADTDTQYF. V and J are TRBV4-3 and TRBJ2-3, with 7 bases matching TRBD2. This CDR3 is 15 amino acids long. After removal of 1 base from V and 2 bases from J, the junction contained 3 bases not matched to a gene. Germline CDR1 reads LGHNA; CDR2 reads YSLEER.